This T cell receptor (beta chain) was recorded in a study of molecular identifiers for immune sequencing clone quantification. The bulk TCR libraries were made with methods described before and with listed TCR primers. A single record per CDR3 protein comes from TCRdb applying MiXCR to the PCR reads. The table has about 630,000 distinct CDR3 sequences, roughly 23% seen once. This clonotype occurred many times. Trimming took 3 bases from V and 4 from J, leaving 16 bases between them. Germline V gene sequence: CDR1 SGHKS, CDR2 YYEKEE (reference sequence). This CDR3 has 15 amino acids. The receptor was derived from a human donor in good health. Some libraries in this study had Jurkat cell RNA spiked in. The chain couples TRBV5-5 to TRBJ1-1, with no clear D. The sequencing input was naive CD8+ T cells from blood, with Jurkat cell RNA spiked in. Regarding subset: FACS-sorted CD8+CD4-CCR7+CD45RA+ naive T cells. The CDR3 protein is CASSSGPRGGTEAFF. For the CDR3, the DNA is TGTGCCAGCAGCTCCGGTCCCAGAGGAGGCACTGAAGCTTTCTTT.